A selection of T cell receptor beta chains follows, all from one sample in a study of CD8 T cells in Susac syndrome. From the immunoSEQ multiplex PCR reads, TCRdb called clonotypes with MiXCR, one entry per CDR3 protein. The table includes 70,000 to 95,000 distinct CDR3 sequences, around 94% detected once. Specimen: CD8+ T cells from PBMCs. The receptors derive from a human donor with Susac syndrome. Both conserved end residues are part of each CDR3. The D gene is left open where the match is weak. Clone size appears in some rows only: once, few, many, or a class for an expanded clone.

-	TRBV9	once	TRBJ1-2	CASSKTGTNNYGYTF	TGTGCCAGCAGCAAAACCGGGACCAATAACTATGGCTACACCTTC
-	TRBV6-5	-	TRBJ2-1	CASSHRDEQFF	TGTGCCAGCAGCCACAGGGACGAGCAGTTCTTC
-	TRBV7-9	-	TRBJ2-3	CASSSSITDTQYF	TGTGCCAGCAGCTCTAGCATCACAGATACGCAGTATTTT
-	TRBV12-3/TRBV12-4	-	TRBJ2-3	CASSLSRTHPVRF	TGTGCCAGCAGTTTATCCAGGACCCATCCCGTACGTTTT
TRBD2	TRBV29-1	once	TRBJ2-7	CSVEGTSGSSSYEQYF	TGCAGCGTTGAGGGGACTAGCGGCAGTAGCTCCTACGAGCAGTACTTC
-	TRBV2	-	TRBJ2-3	CASSELGGPIWGTDTQYF	TGTGCCAGCAGTGAATTGGGGGGGCCCATATGGGGGACAGATACGCAGTATTTT
-	TRBV20-1	-	TRBJ2-7	CSAREAREVYEQYF	TGCAGTGCTAGAGAGGCTAGGGAAGTTTACGAGCAGTACTTC
-	TRBV6-2/TRBV6-3	-	TRBJ1-5	CASSGDRPVPQPQHF	TGTGCCAGCAGTGGTGACAGGCCGGTGCCTCAGCCCCAGCATTTT
-	TRBV6-5	-	TRBJ2-7	CASSPVGSVWEQYF	TGTGCCAGCAGTCCAGTCGGGTCTGTTTGGGAGCAGTACTTC
TRBD2	TRBV3-1	-	TRBJ2-5	CASSHRVAGEVQETQYF	TGTGCCAGCAGCCATCGGGTAGCGGGAGAGGTCCAAGAGACCCAGTACTTC
-	TRBV29-1	-	TRBJ1-3	CSVMGGNTIYF	TGCAGCGTAATGGGCGGAAACACCATATATTTT
TRBD1	TRBV9	-	TRBJ1-1	CASSVSRTGINEAFF	TGTGCCAGCAGCGTATCCCGGACAGGGATCAATGAAGCTTTCTTT
-	TRBV18	-	TRBJ2-1	CASSPHKEGWFF	TGTGCCAGCTCACCACATAAGGAGGGGTGGTTCTTC
-	TRBV5-1	-	TRBJ1-1	CASSTSQGLNTEAFF	TGCGCCAGCAGCACCTCCCAGGGGTTGAACACTGAAGCTTTCTTT
TRBD1	TRBV9	once	TRBJ2-5	CASSAPGGQETQYF	TGTGCCAGCAGCGCCCCAGGGGGCCAAGAGACCCAGTACTTC
TRBD2	TRBV7-2	-	TRBJ2-5	CASSQTSAYQETQYF	TGTGCCAGCAGCCAGACTAGCGCCTACCAAGAGACCCAGTACTTC
TRBD2	TRBV6-4	-	TRBJ2-5	CASNQEGLVDETQYF	TGTGCCAGCAACCAAGAAGGACTAGTGGATGAGACCCAGTACTTC
-	TRBV4-3	-	TRBJ1-1	CASSQGRPGSTMNTEAFF	TGCGCCAGCAGCCAAGGCCGTCCGGGCTCCACCATGAACACTGAAGCTTTCTTT
TRBD2	TRBV6-1	once	TRBJ2-7	CASQLAGGVYEQYF	TGTGCCAGCCAACTAGCGGGAGGGGTCTACGAGCAGTACTTC
-	TRBV15	-	TRBJ2-3	CATLQGSTDTQYF	TGTGCCACCCTACAGGGTAGCACAGATACGCAGTATTTT
-	TRBV5-4	-	TRBJ1-2	CASSFVYGYTF	TGTGCCAGCAGCTTCGTCTATGGCTACACCTTC
-	TRBV27	-	TRBJ2-2	CASSLTGPSGELFF	TGTGCCAGCAGTTTAACAGGTCCCTCCGGGGAGCTGTTTTTT
-	TRBV27	-	TRBJ1-6	CASTRGSDNSPLHF	TGTGCCAGCACCCGGGGGTCAGACAATTCACCCCTCCACTTT
TRBD1	TRBV18	-	TRBJ2-5	CAIKGQDQETQYF	TGTGCCATAAAAGGACAGGACCAAGAGACCCAGTACTTC
-	TRBV7-9	-	TRBJ2-7	CASSSTRDFSYEQYF	TGTGCCAGCAGCTCTACCCGGGACTTCTCCTACGAGCAGTACTTC
-	TRBV4-3	-	TRBJ2-7	CASSQSSQGIDYEQYF	TGCGCCAGCAGCCAATCGAGCCAGGGGATCGACTACGAGCAGTACTTC